This TCR beta chain was found in a study of T cells in Graves' hyperthyroidism and ophthalmopathy. V gave up 0 bases and J gave up 4 bases, with 13 bases separating them. Germline values: CDR1 GTSNPN, CDR2 SVGIG (reference sequence). This CDR3 region has 15 residues. Amplification targeted TCR beta CDR3 regions from RNA transcripts. First-round RT-PCR of the TCR CDR3 relied on the HTBI primer set. TCRdb called the multiplex PCR reads again in MiXCR, with one record for every CDR3 protein. The sample consists of over 250,000 distinct CDR3 sequences, 25% to 30% of them appearing once. This chain links TRBV30 with TRBJ1-5; D might be TRBD1 (6 bases). Sequenced material: blood. This clonotype was sampled from a man aged 35-49 years with Graves' hyperthyroidism that later progressed to Graves' ophthalmopathy. The CDR3 DNA sequence: TGTGCCTGGAGTGTAGGGGGGACGGCTAATCAGCCCCAGCATTTT. Translation: CAWSVGGTANQPQHF.